The clone carrying this T cell receptor beta chain occurred once. What it recognizes is unknown. This entry comes from a study of cytomegalovirus exposure and HLA in healthy donors. The donors were members of the validation cohort comprising about 130 subjects, separate from the roughly 730-subject first cohort. Findings and caveats of the study: One later analysis, an examination of the roughly 110 validation repertoires, found that first-cohort TCR clusters tended to co-occur in them.

Germline CDR1 is SGDLS and CDR2 is YYNGEE. With V trimmed by 0 bases and J by 6 bases, 6 bases remained unmatched. There are 15 residues in the CDR3. This table comes from immunoSEQ multiplex PCR, and its TCRdb copy is limited to in-frame clones, with some not included. The sample contains over 70,000 clones, about 93% of which appear only once. The clonotype originates from a woman aged 18-29 years in good health and CMV-seronegative. The sample consisted of PBMCs. The chain couples TRBV9 to TRBJ2-3; 8 nucleotides match TRBD2. The CDR3 sequence: CASSVDGGASDTQYF. Written as DNA, the CDR3 is TGTGCCAGCAGCGTAGACGGGGGGGCCTCGGATACGCAGTATTTT.